This entry describes one T cell receptor (beta chain). Its matching antigen is unknown. These data are taken from a study of memory CD4+ T cells and cytomegalovirus serostatus. Across the whole study: This sample comes from healthy Belgian adults, eight to ten CMV seropositive, roughly 22 seronegative.

General observations from the study: 67 of 164 known CMV-associated TCRbeta sequences appeared in CD4+ memory.

The sort gate was single viable CD3+CD4+CD8-CD45RO+ cells for memory CD4+ T cells. Original data processing: Out-of-frame sequences were removed, leaving 2 million or so distinct TCRbeta sequences. Using immunoSEQ multiplex PCR, the repertoire was profiled, and TCRdb retains in-frame clones only, with some absent. D and trimming were read from the DNA, whereas the V and J calls and clone size are those reported in that table. The sample shows 35,000 to 50,000 clones, about four fifths of them seen only once. The CDR3 runs 19 residues. Trimming at V came to 6 bases and at J to 1 base, leaving 13 bases not matched to a gene. Germline CDR1 PRHDT, CDR2 FYEKMQ (reference sequence).

This clonotype was sampled from an adult in good health and CMV-seronegative. Sequenced: memory CD4+ T cells from blood. The chain links TRBV13 to TRBJ2-2; TRBD2 agrees at 11 bases. CDR3 DNA sequence: TGTGCCAGCAGGATAGAGGGTCTAGCGGGAGGACGGAACACCGGGGAGCTGTTTTTT. Encoded protein: CASRIEGLAGGRNTGELFF.